These 21 T cell receptor beta chains were all obtained from the same sample, sequenced in a study of T cell responses to AZD1222 COVID-19 vaccine. Sequencing used immunoSEQ multiplex PCR; TCRdb keeps in-frame clones, though not all of them. The sample lists about 170,000 clones; roughly nine tenths were seen once. Sequenced material: peripheral blood, taken on day 0 of AZD1222 vaccination. These receptors were obtained from an adult in good health.

The chain has TRBV4-1 and TRBJ2-1; no clear D. Germline-derived CDR1 and CDR2 are MGHRA and YSYEKL. The V and J ends lost 2 bases and 6 bases respectively, with 5 bases between them. The CDR3 covers 12 residues. CDR3 sequence reads: CASSQTANEQFF. The CDR3 bases are TGCGCCAGCAGCCAAACAGCCAATGAGCAGTTCTTC.

In its sample, this clone was seen a few times. The chain couples TRBV30 to TRBJ1-3; a weak D match, TRBD1 (5 bases). V was pared by 5 bases and J by 3 bases, with 11 bases between. The CDR3 is made up of 13 amino acids. Germline V gene lookup returns CDR1 GTSNPN and CDR2 SVGIG (reference sequence). The CDR3 DNA sequence: TGTGCCTGGGGGGGAAGCCTTGGAAACACCATATATTTT. Translation gives CAWGGSLGNTIYF.

V is TRBV7-3 and J is TRBJ2-1; 8 nucleotides match TRBD2. The CDR3 has 15 amino acids. The J segment lost 8 bases and the V segment lost 1 base, leaving 7 bases of the junction unmatched. Germline CDR1 is SGHTA and CDR2 is FQGTGA. CDR3 sequence (DNA): TGTGCCAGCAGCTTAATCGGGACTAGTATCTATGAGCAGTTCTTC. Translated: CASSLIGTSIYEQFF.

V gene TRBV2 combines with J gene TRBJ1-1; maybe TRBD1 (6 bases). CDR1 and CDR2 from the germline V gene are SNHLY and FYNNEI. The CDR3 is 15 residues long. V was trimmed by 0 bases and J by 7 bases, leaving 15 bases between them. The CDR3 DNA reads TGTGCCAGCAGTGAAGCGCTAAGTACAGGGATTGAAGCTTTCTTT. Protein: CASSEALSTGIEAFF.

The J gene is TRBJ1-1, the V gene TRBV11-2; TRBD1 aligns across 7 bases. The V gene end was trimmed by 5 bases and the J gene end by 8 bases; junction bases not matched to a gene: 11. CDR1 is SGHAT, CDR2 FQNNGV, per germline. The CDR3 loop spans 14 amino acids. CDR3 in amino acids: CASSKGTAKREAFF. CDR3 coding DNA: TGTGCCAGCAGCAAAGGGACAGCGAAACGGGAAGCTTTCTTT.

The chain links TRBV24-1 to TRBJ2-2; 12 nucleotides line up with TRBD2. The V gene's germline CDR1 is KGHDR and CDR2 SFDVKD. V trimming: 5 bases; J trimming: 5 bases; junction bases outside the gene matches: 2. The CDR3 contains 15 residues. CDR3 DNA sequence: TGTGCCACCAGTGGCGGGACTAGCGGGACCGGGGAGCTGTTTTTT. Translated: CATSGGTSGTGELFF.

The CDR3 bases are TGCAGTGCTAGTGGGCGGGAGCCACCCTACGAGCAGTACTTC. Amino acid sequence: CSASGREPPYEQYF. The genes are TRBV20-1 and TRBJ2-7; 7 nucleotides match TRBD2. The CDR3 is made up of 14 amino acids. Trimming cost V 3 bases and J 2 bases; bases outside gene matches: 7. Germline assignment: CDR1 DFQATT and CDR2 SNEGSKA (reference sequence).

This clone has a single count. The V and J genes are TRBV9 and TRBJ2-2; no reliable D call. Trimming took 4 bases from V and 1 from J, leaving 17 bases between them. From germline, CDR1 is SGDLS and CDR2 YYNGEE. CDR3 length: 17 amino acids. The CDR3: CASSPASFLKNTGELFF. CDR3 DNA: TGTGCCAGCAGCCCGGCTTCTTTCTTGAAGAACACCGGGGAGCTGTTTTTT. Looking up the rest from reference TRBV9 and TRBJ2-2 gives the full variable domain: DSGVTQTPKHLITATGQRVTLRCSPRSGDLSVYWYQQSLDQGLQFLIQYYNGEERAKGNILERFSAQQFPDLHSELNLSSLELGDSALYFCASSPASFLKNTGELFFGEGSRLTVL.

The chain combines TRBV10-2 with TRBJ2-3; D remains unclear. The CDR3 loop spans 12 amino acids. The germline gives CDR1 WSHSY, CDR2 SAAADI. V was shortened by 6 bases and J by 4 bases, with 8 bases between the two germline ends. The CDR3 region has the DNA TGCGCCAGCAGAGCTGGTGCAGATACGCAGTATTTT. This codes for CASRAGADTQYF.

This chain uses TRBV29-1 with TRBJ2-1, with D perhaps assigned TRBD1 or TRBD2 (6 bases each). V lost 4 bases and J 3 bases, leaving 31 bases between the germline ends. The CDR3 has 20 amino acids. Germline CDR1 SQVTM, CDR2 ANQGSEA. CDR3 DNA: TGCAGCGTTGGCGACTTACCCATGGCGACTAGACAGGTAAACTACAATGAGCAGTTCTTC. This encodes CSVGDLPMATRQVNYNEQFF.

This chain links TRBV18 with TRBJ1-6; possible D gene TRBD1, 6 bases. The germline V gene has CDR1 KGHSH and CDR2 LQKENI. The ends were cut back, 4 bases at V and 10 bases at J, with 11 bases in the middle. This CDR3 is built from 13 residues. CDR3 sequence (DNA): TGTGCCAGCTCACAGGACAGAGTCTCACCCCTCCACTTT. Its translation: CASSQDRVSPLHF.

The V gene is TRBV3-1 (or the pseudogene TRBV3-2), the J gene TRBJ1-1; a possible D gene is TRBD1 (5 bases). V dropped 0 bases and J dropped 5 bases, with 7 bases sitting between them. This CDR3 region has 13 residues. Germline loops: CDR1 LGHDT, CDR2 YNNKEL (reference sequence). The CDR3 sequence is CASSQDRGTEAFF. The CDR3 coding sequence is TGTGCCAGCAGCCAAGACCGGGGGACTGAAGCTTTCTTT.

The CDR3 loop reads CAWKKAGNTIYF. The CDR3 nucleotides read TGTGCCTGGAAAAAAGCGGGAAACACCATATATTTT. The chain employs TRBV30 and TRBJ1-3; D gene unclear. Germline loops: CDR1 GTSNPN, CDR2 SVGIG (reference sequence). V dropped 4 bases and J dropped 4 bases, with 8 bases sitting between them. The length of the CDR3 is 12 residues.

The gene calls are TRBV4-3 and TRBJ2-2; possibly TRBD1 or TRBD2 for D (5 bases each). Deletions cut 4 bases from V and 5 bases from J, with 17 bases between. The CDR3 contains 16 residues. Per the germline V gene, CDR1 is LGHNA and CDR2 is YSLEER. The CDR3 loop reads CASSRGRRAGTGELFF. The CDR3 coding sequence is TGCGCCAGCAGCCGGGGACGGCGGGCAGGGACCGGGGAGCTGTTTTTT.

Comment on this clone: Other DNA sequences in this sample translate to the same CDR3. V usage is TRBV25-1 and J usage is TRBJ2-7; D unresolved. Trimming took 5 bases from V and 0 from J, leaving 11 bases between them. The CDR3 consists of 14 residues. Germline CDR1 and CDR2: MGHDK and SYGVNS. The CDR3 is CASSKVGSSYEQYF. In DNA, the CDR3 is TGTGCCAGCAGTAAAGTGGGGTCCTCCTACGAGCAGTACTTC.

This chain uses TRBV2 with TRBJ2-5; 7 nucleotides line up with TRBD2. The CDR3 has 13 amino acids. Germline-derived CDR1 and CDR2 are SNHLY and FYNNEI. Trimming at V came to 8 bases and at J to 4 bases, leaving 7 bases not matched to a gene. The CDR3: CASGRTGGETQYF. DNA of the CDR3: TGTGCCAGCGGACGGACGGGAGGAGAGACCCAGTACTTC.

The chain recombines TRBV10-2 with TRBJ1-3, with 7 bases aligning to TRBD1. With V trimmed by 1 base and J by 0 bases, 3 bases remained unmatched. CDR3 length: 16 amino acids. CDR1 is WSHSY and CDR2 is SAAADI in the germline V gene. DNA of the CDR3: TGCGCCAGCAGTGAGTACAGGGGAACCTCTGGAAACACCATATATTTT. Translating gives CASSEYRGTSGNTIYF.

The rearrangement uses TRBV12-3 or TRBV12-4 and TRBJ1-1; D possibly corresponds to TRBD1 (6 bases). CDR3 size: 13 residues. Trimming left V 6 bases short and J 4 bases short, with 12 bases between. The CDR3 reads CASREQGITEAFF. The CDR3 DNA sequence: TGTGCCAGCAGGGAACAGGGTATCACTGAAGCTTTCTTT.

The chain employs TRBV7-6 and TRBJ2-7, with unresolved D. Looked up from germline, CDR1 is SGHVS and CDR2 is FNYEAQ. Trimming cost V 1 base and J 2 bases, with 9 bases left between them. CDR3 length equals 14 residues. CDR3 nucleotides: TGTGCCAGCAGCTTAGGGGCAGCCACCTACGAGCAGTACTTC. It yields the protein CASSLGAATYEQYF.

Only one count was recorded for this clone. The rearrangement joins TRBV7-9 to TRBJ2-7; D might be TRBD2 (5 bases). Germline V gene data show CDR1 as SEHNR and CDR2 as FQNEAQ (reference sequence). V was pared by 1 base and J by 5 bases, with 6 bases between. The CDR3 has 12 amino acids. CDR3 bases: TGTGCCAGCAGCTTAGGGACTGACGAGCAGTACTTC. Residues: CASSLGTDEQYF.

The V and J genes are TRBV28 and TRBJ1-2, with 10 bases that match TRBD1. Germline trimming cut 2 bases from V and 6 bases from J; bases unmatched to any gene: 6. The CDR3 runs 15 residues. Looked up from germline, CDR1 is MDHEN and CDR2 is SYDVKM. The CDR3 loop reads CASSLPAGQGDGYTF. DNA of the CDR3: TGTGCCAGCAGTTTACCCGCCGGACAGGGGGATGGCTACACCTTC.